This T cell receptor (beta chain) was sequenced during a study of blood T cell repertoires in COVID-19. Overall study context: Samples of COVID-19 (acute and convalescent) were obtained from the United States, Italy and Spain. In each case, the material was cDNA or gDNA derived from T cells, B-cell-depleted T cells, or PBMCs.

Methods used by the authors: Nucleated cell counts were estimated from reference gene primer amplification. TCRdb's copy holds only in-frame clones and misses some; the assay was immunoSEQ multiplex PCR. V, J and clone size are those of that table, while D and trimming were read from the DNA. Of around 140,000 clones listed, more than 70% were seen once; the top ten hold 1.4%. V was clipped by 6 bases and J by 6 bases; unmatched bases: 6. The CDR3 contains 14 residues. In germline, CDR1 is PRHDT, CDR2 FYEKMQ (reference sequence). J is TRBJ2-7 and V is TRBV13; 12 bases align to TRBD1. This TCR was recovered from a man between 60 and 75 years old with acute or convalescent COVID-19. The sample comprised peripheral blood. CDR3 amino acids: CASRPGGQGAEQYF. In nucleotides, the CDR3 is TGTGCCAGCAGACCTGGGGGACAGGGGGCCGAGCAGTACTTC.